These 18 T cell receptor beta chains came from one sample sequenced in a study of blood T cell repertoires in COVID-19. Libraries were prepared by immunoSEQ multiplex PCR; TCRdb keeps only in-frame clonotypes and omits some of them. The profile shows roughly 48,000 clones, 65% to 85% of them singletons. The sample taken for sequencing was peripheral blood. The receptors originated from a man aged 65-85 years with acute or convalescent COVID-19.

The chain employs TRBV18 and TRBJ2-6, with 13 bases fitting TRBD2. Germline CDR1 reads KGHSH; CDR2 reads LQKENI. Unmatched junction bases numbered 8, after V lost 5 bases and J lost 1 base. The CDR3 covers 19 residues. CDR3 coding DNA: TGTGCCAGCTCATCCGGACTAGCGGGAGTAGGATCTGGGGCCAACGTCCTGACTTTC. Protein product: CASSSGLAGVGSGANVLTF. Using reference TRBV18 and TRBJ2-6 for the parts outside the CDR3, the full variable domain is NAGVMQNPRHLVRRRGQEARLRCSPMKGHSHVYWYRQLPEEGLKFMVYLQKENIIDESGMPKERFSAEFPKEGPSILRIQQVVRGDSAAYFCASSSGLAGVGSGANVLTFGAGSRLTVL.

The chain uses TRBV7-9 and TRBJ1-6, with D unclear. The length of the CDR3 is 14 residues. Trimming pared 1 base from V and 7 bases from J, leaving 8 bases between. Germline values: CDR1 SEHNR, CDR2 FQNEAQ (reference sequence). This CDR3 is CASSLDSNNSPLHF. CDR3 sequence (DNA): TGTGCCAGCAGCTTAGACTCTAACAATTCACCCCTCCACTTT.

This clone has only one observation. J is TRBJ1-1 and V is TRBV6-2 or TRBV6-3, with 9 bases matching TRBD1. The germline V gene has CDR1 MNHEY and CDR2 SVGEGT. The ends lost 2 bases at V and 3 bases at J; junction bases unmatched: 7. The CDR3 is 16 amino acids. CDR3 protein: CASSYLTGGVDTEAFF. The CDR3 DNA sequence: TGTGCCAGCAGTTACCTGACAGGGGGAGTGGACACTGAAGCTTTCTTT.

The chain uses TRBV2 and TRBJ1-2, with 7 bases that match TRBD1. The CDR3 has 14 amino acids. Germline values: CDR1 SNHLY, CDR2 FYNNEI. With 3 bases clipped from V and 6 bases from J, the junction kept 7 bases outside the gene matches. CDR3: CASSDNRGGNGYTF. In nucleotides, the CDR3 is TGTGCCAGCAGTGACAACAGGGGTGGGAATGGCTACACCTTC. The complete variable domain, with remaining parts taken from reference TRBV2 and TRBJ1-2, reads EPEVTQTPSHQVTQMGQEVILRCVPISNHLYFYWYRQILGQKVEFLVSFYNNEISEKSEIFDDQFSVERPDGSNFTLKIRSTKLEDSAMYFCASSDNRGGNGYTFGSGTRLTVV.

This clone was recorded only once. The CDR3 region is CASSIDRVTPSGAFF. CDR3 bases: TGTGCCAGTAGTATAGATCGAGTGACTCCATCCGGCGCTTTCTTT. The V gene is TRBV19, the J gene TRBJ1-1; no clear D. This CDR3 is 15 amino acids long. The germline V and J ends were trimmed by 0 bases and 11 bases, with 19 bases remaining between them. Germline values: CDR1 LNHDA, CDR2 SQIVND (reference sequence).

This chain connects TRBV12-3 or TRBV12-4 to TRBJ2-5, with a weak D call TRBD2 (5 bases). The CDR3 has 12 residues. The ends were cut back, 3 bases at V and 3 bases at J, with 5 bases in the middle. The CDR3 nucleotides are TGTGCCAGCAGTTTCGGGGAAGAGACCCAGTACTTC. Translated: CASSFGEETQYF.

The chain links TRBV7-2 to TRBJ2-7; D is undetermined. This CDR3 spans 12 amino acids. Germline-derived CDR1 and CDR2 are SGHTA and FQGNSA. The V and J ends lost 2 bases and 5 bases respectively, with 7 bases between them. The CDR3 sequence: CASSLRLHEQYF. The CDR3, as DNA: TGTGCCAGCAGCTTACGACTGCACGAGCAGTACTTC.

The CDR3 coding sequence is TGTGCCAGCAGTCCAGCGGGGAGCACAGATACGCAGTATTTT. Its translation is CASSPAGSTDTQYF. V gene TRBV28 combines with J gene TRBJ2-3; TRBD2 matches 7 bases. Germline CDR1 and CDR2: MDHEN and SYDVKM. With V trimmed by 5 bases and J by 0 bases, 2 bases remained unmatched. This CDR3 spans 14 amino acids.

The V call is TRBV24-1, the J call TRBJ1-5; D is undetermined. Looked up from germline, CDR1 is KGHDR and CDR2 is SFDVKD. Between the trimmed V and J ends, which lost 4 bases and 6 bases, there was a span of 9 bases. This CDR3 spans 13 amino acids. The CDR3 here is CATSDPPGQPQHF. The CDR3 nucleotides are TGTGCCACCAGTGACCCACCGGGTCAGCCCCAGCATTTT.

This chain uses TRBV9 with TRBJ2-3; 10 nucleotides agree with TRBD1. Per germline, CDR1 SGDLS and CDR2 YYNGEE. Trimming took 2 bases from V and 7 from J; bases not matched to a gene: 7. The CDR3 extends over 15 amino acids. The CDR3 sequence is CASSVGTGDPNTQYF. The CDR3 DNA follows: TGTGCCAGCAGCGTTGGGACAGGGGATCCTAATACGCAGTATTTT.

The gene calls are TRBV6-2 or TRBV6-3 and TRBJ2-7, with a tentative D call TRBD2 (5 bases). With 4 bases removed from V and 6 bases from J, the gap between germline ends came to 13 bases. Germline assignment: CDR1 MNHEY and CDR2 SVGEGT. This CDR3 is 13 amino acids long. The CDR3 DNA is TGTGCCAGCAGTTCTGGCCGAGGGCGCGAGCAGTACTTC. It specifies CASSSGRGREQYF.

V usage is TRBV5-4 and J usage is TRBJ2-7; 12 bases agree with TRBD2. V was pared by 4 bases and J by 7 bases, with 15 bases of the junction left unmatched. This CDR3 has 17 residues. The germline V gene encodes CDR1 SGHNT and CDR2 YYREEE (reference sequence). The CDR3 here is CASSGLLAGGPPTEQYF. The CDR3 region has the DNA TGTGCCAGCAGCGGACTACTAGCGGGGGGCCCCCCCACGGAGCAGTACTTC.

V and J are TRBV6-5 and TRBJ2-5; D might be TRBD2 (5 bases). V was pared by 4 bases and J by 6 bases, with 15 bases between. CDR1 MNHEY and CDR2 SVGAGI come from the germline V gene. The CDR3 consists of 14 residues. CDR3 region: CASSFTRTGKTQYF. The CDR3 bases are TGTGCCAGCAGTTTCACTCGGACGGGAAAGACCCAGTACTTC.

This clone was counted a single time. This chain uses TRBV3-1 (or the pseudogene TRBV3-2) with TRBJ1-3; D is perhaps TRBD1 (5 bases). Trimming left V 0 bases short and J 3 bases short, with 9 bases between. CDR1 and CDR2 from the germline V gene are LGHDT and YNNKEL (reference sequence). The CDR3 is 15 residues long. CDR3 protein: CASSQDRDFGNTIYF. CDR3 coding DNA: TGTGCCAGCAGCCAAGACAGGGACTTTGGAAACACCATATATTTT.

The V and J genes are TRBV5-1 and TRBJ2-7, with 7 nucleotides matching TRBD1. The V gene end was trimmed by 0 bases and the J gene end by 3 bases; junction bases not matched to a gene: 12. Germline V gene lookup returns CDR1 SGHRS and CDR2 YFSETQ. This CDR3 region has 17 residues. CDR3: CASSLDGTARLGYEQYF. CDR3 sequence (DNA): TGCGCCAGCAGCTTGGATGGGACAGCCAGGTTGGGCTACGAGCAGTACTTC.

This clone is a singleton in its sample. The chain couples TRBV5-1 to TRBJ1-4, with D possibly matching TRBD1 (6 bases). The CDR3 loop spans 16 amino acids. Germline lookup yields CDR1 SGHRS and CDR2 YFSETQ. The germline V and J ends were trimmed by 3 bases and 4 bases, with 16 bases remaining between them. CDR3: CASSSFQGHGNEKLFF. The CDR3 bases are TGCGCCAGCAGCTCGTTTCAGGGGCATGGTAATGAAAAACTGTTTTTT.

This chain joins TRBV6-2 or TRBV6-3 and TRBJ1-1, with TRBD1 identical over 11 bases. V gave up 6 bases and J gave up 1 base; unmatched junction bases: 16. The CDR3 is made up of 19 amino acids. Germline values: CDR1 MNHEY, CDR2 SVGEGT. The CDR3 sequence is CASSNPGQGGRKENTEAFF. The CDR3 nucleotides read TGTGCCAGCAGCAACCCGGGACAGGGGGGTCGAAAAGAGAACACTGAAGCTTTCTTT.

The rearrangement joins TRBV7-2 to TRBJ2-7; 11 bases match TRBD2. Germline V CDR1 and CDR2: SGHTA, FQGNSA. This CDR3 is 15 amino acids long. Trimming took 2 bases from V and 6 from J; bases not matched to a gene: 6. The CDR3 nucleotides are TGTGCCAGCAGCTTATTTAGCGGGAGGGTTGGCGAGCAGTACTTC. It is translated as CASSLFSGRVGEQYF.